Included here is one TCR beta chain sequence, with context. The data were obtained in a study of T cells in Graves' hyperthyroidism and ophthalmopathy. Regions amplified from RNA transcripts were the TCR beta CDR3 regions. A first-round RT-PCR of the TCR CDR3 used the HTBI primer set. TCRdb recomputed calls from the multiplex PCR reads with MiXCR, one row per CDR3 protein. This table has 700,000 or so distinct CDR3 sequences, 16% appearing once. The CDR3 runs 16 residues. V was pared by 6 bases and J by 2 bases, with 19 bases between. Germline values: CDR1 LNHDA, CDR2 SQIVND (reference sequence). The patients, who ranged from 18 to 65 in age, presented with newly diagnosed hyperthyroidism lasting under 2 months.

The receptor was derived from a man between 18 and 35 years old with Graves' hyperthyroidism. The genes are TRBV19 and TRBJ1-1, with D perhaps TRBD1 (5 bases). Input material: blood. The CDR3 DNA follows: TGTGCCAGTAGGCATGTACGGGGGTCCCTAAACACTGAAGCTTTCTTT. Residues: CASRHVRGSLNTEAFF.